Listed below are T cell receptor beta chains from one sample, sequenced in a study of blood T cell repertoires in COVID-19. TCRdb keeps only in-frame clones here, not all; method: immunoSEQ multiplex PCR. The data contain 45,000 to 65,000 clones, 91% of them seen just once; the ten biggest clones take up roughly 8.1%. The sample taken for sequencing was peripheral blood. Every receptor here comes from a human donor in a cohort sampled during active COVID-19. The CDR3 runs from the conserved cysteine through the conserved F or W. D genes are given only for firm matches. Expanded clones get a size class; other rows say once, few or many, or leave the size out.

V gene	J gene	clone size	D gene	CDR3 protein	CDR3 DNA
TRBV6-5	TRBJ1-2	.	TRBD1	CASSNDRVKGYTF	TGTGCCAGCAGTAACGACAGGGTTAAGGGCTACACCTTC
TRBV24-1	TRBJ2-2	once	.	CATSDPITGELFF	TGTGCCACCAGTGATCCTATCACCGGGGAGCTGTTTTTT
TRBV3-1/TRBV3-2	TRBJ1-2	.	.	CASSLQGPLYGYTF	TGTGCCAGCAGCCTTCAGGGCCCCTTGTATGGCTACACCTTC
TRBV11-2	TRBJ1-2	few	TRBD1	CASSFPGTAEYGYTF	TGTGCCAGCAGCTTCCCCGGGACAGCAGAATATGGCTACACCTTC
TRBV15	TRBJ1-3	.	TRBD1	CATSRDRGNTIYF	TGTGCCACCAGCAGGGACAGGGGGAACACCATATATTTT
TRBV27	TRBJ1-6	.	TRBD1	CASSAPGQGLNSPLHF	TGTGCCAGCAGTGCCCCGGGACAGGGCCTCAATTCACCCCTCCACTTT
TRBV7-8	TRBJ2-5	.	TRBD1	CASSRDRGETQYF	TGTGCCAGCAGCCGCGACAGGGGAGAGACCCAGTACTTC
TRBV5-6	TRBJ2-7	.	TRBD1	CASSTGTGGSEQYF	TGTGCCAGCAGCACCGGGACAGGGGGGTCGGAGCAGTACTTC
TRBV27	TRBJ2-5	.	TRBD1	CASRLTGWKIWETQYF	TGTGCCAGCAGGCTGACAGGGTGGAAAATATGGGAGACCCAGTACTTC
TRBV18	TRBJ1-2	.	.	CASTPGGNGYTF	TGTGCCAGCACACCCGGGGGGAATGGCTACACCTTC
TRBV3-1/TRBV3-2	TRBJ1-6	few	.	CASSQDTPRSPLHF	TGTGCCAGCAGCCAAGACACCCCTCGGTCACCCCTCCACTTT
TRBV7-7	TRBJ2-1	.	.	CASSLTGFGNEQFF	TGTGCTAGCAGCCTTACAGGGTTTGGCAATGAGCAGTTCTTC
TRBV5-6	TRBJ2-3	.	.	CASSLARDTSDTQYF	TGTGCCAGCAGCTTGGCTAGGGACACCTCAGATACGCAGTATTTT
TRBV6-1	TRBJ1-6	once	.	CASSEFGGSPLHF	TGTGCCAGCAGTGAATTTGGAGGTTCACCCCTCCACTTT
TRBV7-2	TRBJ1-1	.	.	CASSLAGMNTEAFF	TGTGCCAGCAGCTTAGCCGGGATGAACACTGAAGCTTTCTTT
TRBV5-1	TRBJ1-6	.	.	CASSLSSSYNSPLHF	TGCGCCAGCAGCTTGAGTAGCTCCTATAATTCACCCCTCCACTTT
TRBV19	TRBJ1-2	.	.	CASSILTGTNYGYTF	TGTGCCAGTAGTATATTGACAGGAACTAACTATGGCTACACCTTC
TRBV9	TRBJ2-1	once	TRBD2	CASSVRLAGDLNHNEQFF	TGTGCCAGCAGCGTAAGACTAGCGGGAGACCTAAACCACAATGAGCAGTTCTTC
TRBV7-2	TRBJ1-4	.	.	CASSLARGANEKLFF	TGTGCCAGCAGCCTCGCCCGGGGGGCGAATGAAAAACTGTTTTTT
TRBV11-2	TRBJ1-1	.	.	CASSLGQNTEAFF	TGTGCCAGCAGCTTAGGACAGAACACTGAAGCTTTCTTT
TRBV10-1	TRBJ2-7	once	TRBD2	CASPWGEGSSYEQYF	TGCGCCAGCCCGTGGGGGGAGGGAAGCTCCTACGAGCAGTACTTC
TRBV7-2	TRBJ2-6	.	.	CASSLAQSRSGANVLTF	TGTGCCAGCAGCTTAGCGCAATCCAGAAGTGGGGCCAACGTCCTGACTTTC
TRBV7-9	TRBJ2-3	once	.	CASSLYRADTQYF	TGTGCCAGCAGCTTATATCGGGCAGATACGCAGTATTTT
TRBV28	TRBJ2-7	.	TRBD1	CASSPGSQDRGEQYF	TGTGCCAGCAGCCCAGGTTCCCAGGACAGGGGCGAGCAGTACTTC
TRBV3-1/TRBV3-2	TRBJ1-1	once	.	CASSQGRGWGTEAFF	TGTGCCAGCAGCCAAGGTAGGGGTTGGGGTACTGAAGCTTTCTTT
TRBV30	TRBJ1-1	once	TRBD1	CAWSLLPKTGGATEAFF	TGTGCCTGGAGCCTCCTACCCAAAACAGGGGGGGCCACTGAAGCTTTCTTT
TRBV18	TRBJ2-5	.	.	CASSPITRETQYF	TGTGCCAGCTCACCAATAACCAGGGAGACCCAGTACTTC
TRBV20-1	TRBJ2-7	once	.	CSASRDSWNYEQYF	TGCAGTGCTAGTCGGGACTCATGGAACTACGAGCAGTACTTC
TRBV7-8	TRBJ1-5	.	.	CASSATGNSNQPQHF	TGTGCCAGCAGCGCAACAGGGAATAGCAATCAGCCCCAGCATTTT
TRBV5-1	TRBJ1-1	.	.	CASSLKRTADTEAFF	TGCGCCAGCAGCCTTAAGCGGACAGCCGACACTGAAGCTTTCTTT
TRBV14	TRBJ1-1	.	TRBD1	CASSQMPPGQGSRDTEAFF	TGTGCCAGCAGCCAGATGCCCCCGGGACAGGGGTCAAGGGACACTGAAGCTTTCTTT